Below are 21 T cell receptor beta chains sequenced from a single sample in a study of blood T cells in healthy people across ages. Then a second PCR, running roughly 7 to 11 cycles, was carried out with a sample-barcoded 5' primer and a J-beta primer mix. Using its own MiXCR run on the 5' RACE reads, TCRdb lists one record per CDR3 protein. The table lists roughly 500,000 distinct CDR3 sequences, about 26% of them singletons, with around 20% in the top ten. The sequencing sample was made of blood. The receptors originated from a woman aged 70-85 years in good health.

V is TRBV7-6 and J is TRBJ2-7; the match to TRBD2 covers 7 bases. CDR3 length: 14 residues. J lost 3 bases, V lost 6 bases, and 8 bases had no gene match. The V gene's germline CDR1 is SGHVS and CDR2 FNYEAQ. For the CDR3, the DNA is TGTGCCAGCAGGCCCTGGGGGGGGAACTACGAGCAGTACTTC. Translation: CASRPWGGNYEQYF.

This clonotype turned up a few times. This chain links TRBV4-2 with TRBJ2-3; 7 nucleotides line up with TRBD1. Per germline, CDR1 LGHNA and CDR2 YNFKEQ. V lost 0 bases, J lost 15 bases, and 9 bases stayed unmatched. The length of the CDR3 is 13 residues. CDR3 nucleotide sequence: TGTGCCAGCAGCCAAGACCCAAGGGGGCGAGTATATTTT. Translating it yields CASSQDPRGRVYF.

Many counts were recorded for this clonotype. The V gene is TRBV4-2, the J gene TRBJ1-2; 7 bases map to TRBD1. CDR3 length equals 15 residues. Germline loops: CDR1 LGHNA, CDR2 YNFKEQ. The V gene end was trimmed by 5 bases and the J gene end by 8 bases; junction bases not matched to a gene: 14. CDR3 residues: CASSGSERRGHGYTF. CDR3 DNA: TGTGCCAGCAGCGGGAGTGAGAGGAGGGGGCACGGCTACACCTTC.

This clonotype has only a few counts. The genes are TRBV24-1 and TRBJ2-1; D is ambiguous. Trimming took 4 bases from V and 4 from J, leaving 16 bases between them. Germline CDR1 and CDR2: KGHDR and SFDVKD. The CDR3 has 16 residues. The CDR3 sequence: CATSDFSPLGYNEQFF. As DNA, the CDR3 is TGTGCCACCAGTGACTTTTCTCCGTTGGGTTACAATGAGCAGTTCTTC.

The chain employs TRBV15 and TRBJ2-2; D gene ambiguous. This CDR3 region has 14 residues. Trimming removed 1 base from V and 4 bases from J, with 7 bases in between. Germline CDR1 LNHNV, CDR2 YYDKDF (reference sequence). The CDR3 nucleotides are TGTGCCACCAGCAGAGGCCAGACCACCGGGGAGCTGTTTTTT. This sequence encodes CATSRGQTTGELFF.

The CDR3 loop is CSAPLGGGAAYEQYF. DNA for the CDR3: TGCAGTGCTCCCCTAGGCGGGGGAGCCGCCTACGAGCAGTACTTC. J is TRBJ2-7 and V is TRBV20-1; TRBD2 agrees at 7 bases. This CDR3 has 15 residues. The V gene end was trimmed by 5 bases and the J gene end by 2 bases; junction bases not matched to a gene: 12. The germline V gene encodes CDR1 DFQATT and CDR2 SNEGSKA (reference sequence).

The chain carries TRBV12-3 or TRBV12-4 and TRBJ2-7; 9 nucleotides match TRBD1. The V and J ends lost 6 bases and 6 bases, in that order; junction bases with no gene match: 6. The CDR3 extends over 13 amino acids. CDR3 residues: CASRRDREGEQYF. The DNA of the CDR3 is TGTGCCAGCAGAAGGGACAGGGAAGGCGAGCAGTACTTC.

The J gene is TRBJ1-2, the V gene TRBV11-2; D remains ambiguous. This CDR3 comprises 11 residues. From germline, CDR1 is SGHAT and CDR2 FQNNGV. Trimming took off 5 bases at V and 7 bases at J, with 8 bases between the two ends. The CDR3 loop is CASSRYSGYTF. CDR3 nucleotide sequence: TGTGCCAGCAGCCGCTACAGTGGCTACACCTTC.

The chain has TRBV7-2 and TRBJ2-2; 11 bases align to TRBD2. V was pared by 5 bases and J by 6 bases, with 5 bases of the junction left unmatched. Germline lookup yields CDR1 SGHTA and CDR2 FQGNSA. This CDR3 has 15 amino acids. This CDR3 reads CASSRLAGGPGELFF. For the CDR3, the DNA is TGTGCCAGCAGCCGATTAGCGGGGGGGCCCGGGGAGCTGTTTTTT. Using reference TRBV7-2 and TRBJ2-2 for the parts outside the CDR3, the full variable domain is GAGVSQSPSNKVTEKGKDVELRCDPISGHTALYWYRQSLGQGLEFLIYFQGNSAPDKSGLPSDRFSAERTGGSVSTLTIQRTQQEDSAVYLCASSRLAGGPGELFFGEGSRLTVL.

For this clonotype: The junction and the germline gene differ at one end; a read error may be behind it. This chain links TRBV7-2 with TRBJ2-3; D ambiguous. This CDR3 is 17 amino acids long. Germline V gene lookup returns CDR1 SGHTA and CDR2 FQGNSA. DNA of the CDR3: TGCGCCAGCAGTCCCCAGCCGGGCCGCGAGTTTTCAGATACGCAGTATTTT. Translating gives CASSPQPGREFSDTQYF.

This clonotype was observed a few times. The CDR3 DNA reads as TGTGCCAGCAGCTTAGACGGGATTCCCTACGAGCAGTACTTC. This encodes CASSLDGIPYEQYF. The chain carries TRBV7-9 and TRBJ2-7, with D tentatively TRBD2 (5 bases). Looked up from germline, CDR1 is SEHNR and CDR2 is FQNEAQ (reference sequence). With 1 base removed from V and 2 bases from J, the gap between germline ends came to 9 bases. The CDR3 covers 14 residues.

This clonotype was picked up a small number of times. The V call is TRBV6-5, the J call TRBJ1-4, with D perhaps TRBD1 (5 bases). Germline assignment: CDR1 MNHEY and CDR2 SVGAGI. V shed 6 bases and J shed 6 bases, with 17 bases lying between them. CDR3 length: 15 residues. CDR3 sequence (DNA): TGTGCCAGCAGACTAACAGAGGGGAGAGATGAAAAACTGTTTTTT. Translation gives CASRLTEGRDEKLFF.

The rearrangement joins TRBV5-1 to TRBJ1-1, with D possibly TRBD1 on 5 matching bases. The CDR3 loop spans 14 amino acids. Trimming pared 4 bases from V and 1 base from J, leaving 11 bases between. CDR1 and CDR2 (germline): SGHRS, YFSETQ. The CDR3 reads CASSENTGNTEAFF. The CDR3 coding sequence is TGCGCCAGCAGCGAGAATACAGGGAACACTGAAGCTTTCTTT.

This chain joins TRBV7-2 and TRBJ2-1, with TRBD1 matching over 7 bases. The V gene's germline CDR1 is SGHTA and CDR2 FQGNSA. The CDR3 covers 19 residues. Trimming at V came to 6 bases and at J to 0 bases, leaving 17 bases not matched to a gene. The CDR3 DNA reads TGTGCCAGCAGACCCCCCGGCAGGGGGACACTTAGCTCCTACAATGAGCAGTTCTTC. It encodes CASRPPGRGTLSSYNEQFF.

The CDR3 loop is CASSYQSTSYNEQFF. CDR3 coding DNA: TGTGCCAGCAGTTACCAATCCACCTCCTACAATGAGCAGTTCTTC. The chain combines TRBV6-5 with TRBJ2-1; D remains ambiguous. Trimming left V 2 bases short and J 0 bases short, with 8 bases between. CDR1 is MNHEY, CDR2 SVGAGI, per germline. CDR3 length: 15 residues.

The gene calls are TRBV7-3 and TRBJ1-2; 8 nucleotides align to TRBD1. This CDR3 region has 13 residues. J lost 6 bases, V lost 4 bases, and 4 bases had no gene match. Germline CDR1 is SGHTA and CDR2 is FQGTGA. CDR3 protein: CASSSDRVNGYTF. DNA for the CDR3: TGTGCCAGCAGCTCGGACAGGGTGAATGGCTACACCTTC.

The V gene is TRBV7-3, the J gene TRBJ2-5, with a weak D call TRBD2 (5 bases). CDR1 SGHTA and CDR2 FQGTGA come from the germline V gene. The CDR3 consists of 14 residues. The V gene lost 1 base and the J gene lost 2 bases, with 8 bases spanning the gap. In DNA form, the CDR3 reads TGTGCCAGCAGCTTAAGCGGACTTCAAGAGACCCAGTACTTC. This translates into CASSLSGLQETQYF.

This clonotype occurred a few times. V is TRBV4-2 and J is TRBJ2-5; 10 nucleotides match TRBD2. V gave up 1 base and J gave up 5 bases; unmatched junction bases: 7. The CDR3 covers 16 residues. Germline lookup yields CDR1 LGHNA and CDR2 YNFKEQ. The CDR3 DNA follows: TGTGCCAGCAGCCAAGTGGGTACTAGCGGGGCGGAGACCCAGTACTTC. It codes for CASSQVGTSGAETQYF.

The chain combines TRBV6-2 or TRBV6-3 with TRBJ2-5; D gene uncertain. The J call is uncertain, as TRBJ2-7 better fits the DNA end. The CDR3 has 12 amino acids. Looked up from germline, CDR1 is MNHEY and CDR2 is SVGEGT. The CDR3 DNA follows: TGTGCCAGCAGCCGGTTCGTATACGAGCAGTACTTC. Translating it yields CASSRFVYEQYF.

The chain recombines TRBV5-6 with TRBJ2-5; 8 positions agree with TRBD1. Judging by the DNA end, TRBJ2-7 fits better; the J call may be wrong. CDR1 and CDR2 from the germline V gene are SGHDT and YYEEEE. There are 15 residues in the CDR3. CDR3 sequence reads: CASSLSGTGLAEQYF. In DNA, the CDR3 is TGTGCCAGCAGCTTAAGTGGGACAGGACTTGCCGAGCAGTACTTC.

As DNA, the CDR3 is TGTGCCACCAGCGCCCAACGGACAGTGGAACTGTTTTTT. This gives the protein CATSAQRTVELFF. The chain recombines TRBV15 with TRBJ1-4; a possible D gene is TRBD1 (6 bases). Germline V gene lookup returns CDR1 LNHNV and CDR2 YYDKDF (reference sequence). V lost 5 bases to trimming and J lost 12 bases, with 16 bases between them. The CDR3 is made up of 13 amino acids.